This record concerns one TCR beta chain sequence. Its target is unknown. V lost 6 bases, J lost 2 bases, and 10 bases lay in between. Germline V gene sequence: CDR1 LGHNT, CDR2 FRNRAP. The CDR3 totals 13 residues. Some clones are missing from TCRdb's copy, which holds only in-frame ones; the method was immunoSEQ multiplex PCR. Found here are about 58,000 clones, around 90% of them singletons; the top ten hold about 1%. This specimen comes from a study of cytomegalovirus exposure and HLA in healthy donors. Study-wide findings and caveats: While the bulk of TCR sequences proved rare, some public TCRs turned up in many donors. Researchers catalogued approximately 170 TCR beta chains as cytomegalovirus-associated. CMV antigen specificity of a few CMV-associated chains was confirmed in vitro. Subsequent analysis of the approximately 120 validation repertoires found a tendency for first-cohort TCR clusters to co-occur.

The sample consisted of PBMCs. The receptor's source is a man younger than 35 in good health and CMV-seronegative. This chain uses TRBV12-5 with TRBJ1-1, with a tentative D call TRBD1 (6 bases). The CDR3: CASGPDSNTEAFF. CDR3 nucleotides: TGTGCTAGTGGGCCGGACAGTAACACTGAAGCTTTCTTT. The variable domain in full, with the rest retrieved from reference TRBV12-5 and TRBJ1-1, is DARVTQTPRHKVTEMGQEVTMRCQPILGHNTVFWYRQTMMQGLELLAYFRNRAPLDDSGMPKDRFSAEMPDATLATLKIQPSEPRDSAVYFCASGPDSNTEAFFGQGTRLTVV.